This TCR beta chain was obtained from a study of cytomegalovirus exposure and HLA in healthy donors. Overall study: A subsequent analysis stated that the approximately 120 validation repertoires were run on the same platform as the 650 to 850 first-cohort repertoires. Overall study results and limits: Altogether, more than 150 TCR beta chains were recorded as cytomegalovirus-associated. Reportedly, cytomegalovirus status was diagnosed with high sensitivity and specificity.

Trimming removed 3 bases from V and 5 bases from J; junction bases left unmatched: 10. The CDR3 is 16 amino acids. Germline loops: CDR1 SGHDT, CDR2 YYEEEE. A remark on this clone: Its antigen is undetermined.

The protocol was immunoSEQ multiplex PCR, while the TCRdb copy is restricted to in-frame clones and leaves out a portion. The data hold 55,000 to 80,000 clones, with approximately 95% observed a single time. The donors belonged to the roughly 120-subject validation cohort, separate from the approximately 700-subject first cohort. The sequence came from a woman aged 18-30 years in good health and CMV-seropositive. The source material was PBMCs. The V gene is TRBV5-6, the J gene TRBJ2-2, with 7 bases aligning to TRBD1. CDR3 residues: CASSSIHLQGTGELFF. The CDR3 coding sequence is TGTGCCAGCAGCTCCATACACTTACAGGGGACCGGGGAGCTGTTTTTT.